This TCR beta chain was found in a study of response to subunit inactivated influenza vaccine. Study results and caveats: Authors suggested each seasonal flu vaccination may recruit only limited numbers of new T cells.

This clonotype has more than one count but fewer than ten. Its antigen remains unknown. J gave up 2 bases and V 4 bases, and 12 bases lay outside the gene matches. There are 19 residues in the CDR3. CDR1 MGHDK and CDR2 SYGVNS come from the germline V gene. TCRdb recomputed calls from the RT-PCR reads with MiXCR, one row per CDR3 protein. The top ten clones hold roughly 3.1% of a sample with about 500,000 distinct CDR3 sequences, 16% of them seen once. This material consisted of CD4+ T cells sorted from PBMCs, taken about 23 months after vaccination. The rearrangement joins TRBV25-1 to TRBJ2-1; 12 nucleotides agree with TRBD2. This receptor was identified in a man aged 50 to 69 who received an inactivated influenza vaccine. CDR3: CASSAAGLAGQSAYNEQFF. CDR3 coding DNA: TGTGCCAGCAGTGCAGCGGGACTAGCGGGCCAAAGCGCCTACAATGAGCAGTTCTTC.